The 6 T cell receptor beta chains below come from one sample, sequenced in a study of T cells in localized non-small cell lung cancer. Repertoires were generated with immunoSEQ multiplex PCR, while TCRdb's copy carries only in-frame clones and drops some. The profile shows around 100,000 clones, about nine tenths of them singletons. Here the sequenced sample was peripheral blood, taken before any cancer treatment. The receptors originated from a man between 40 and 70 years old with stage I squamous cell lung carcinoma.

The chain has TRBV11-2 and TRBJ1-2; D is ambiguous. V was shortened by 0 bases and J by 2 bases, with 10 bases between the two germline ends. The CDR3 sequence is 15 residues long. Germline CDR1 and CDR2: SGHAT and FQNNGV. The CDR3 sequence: CASSLDQMRNYGYTF. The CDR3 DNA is TGTGCCAGCAGCTTAGATCAGATGAGGAACTATGGCTACACCTTC. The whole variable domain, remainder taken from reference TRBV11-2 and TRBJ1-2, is EAGVAQSPRYKIIEKRQSVAFWCNPISGHATLYWYQQILGQGPKLLIQFQNNGVVDDSQLPKDRFSAERLKGVDSTLKIQPAKLEDSAVYLCASSLDQMRNYGYTFGSGTRLTVV.

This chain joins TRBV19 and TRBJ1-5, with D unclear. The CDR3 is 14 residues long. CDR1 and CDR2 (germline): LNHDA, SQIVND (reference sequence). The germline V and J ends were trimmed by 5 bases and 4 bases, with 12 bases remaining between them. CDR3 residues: CASSPGWGNQPQHF. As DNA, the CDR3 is TGTGCCAGTAGTCCGGGATGGGGTAATCAGCCCCAGCATTTT.

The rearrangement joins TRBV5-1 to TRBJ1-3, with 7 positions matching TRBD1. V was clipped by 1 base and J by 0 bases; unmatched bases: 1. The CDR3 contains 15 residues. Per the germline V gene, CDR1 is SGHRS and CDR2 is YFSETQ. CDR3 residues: CASSLQGDSGNTIYF. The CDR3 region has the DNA TGCGCCAGCAGCTTGCAGGGGGACTCTGGAAACACCATATATTTT.

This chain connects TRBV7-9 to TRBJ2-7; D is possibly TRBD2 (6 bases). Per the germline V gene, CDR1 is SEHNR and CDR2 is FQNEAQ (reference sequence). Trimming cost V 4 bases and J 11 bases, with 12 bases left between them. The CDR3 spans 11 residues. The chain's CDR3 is CASSSGSGEYF. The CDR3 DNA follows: TGTGCCAGCAGCTCAGGTTCGGGGGAGTACTTC. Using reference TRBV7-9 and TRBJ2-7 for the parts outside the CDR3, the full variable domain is DTGVSQNPRHKITKRGQNVTFRCDPISEHNRLYWYRQTLGQGPEFLTYFQNEAQLEKSRLLSDRFSAERPKGSFSTLEIQRTEQGDSAMYLCASSSGSGEYFGPGTRLTVT.

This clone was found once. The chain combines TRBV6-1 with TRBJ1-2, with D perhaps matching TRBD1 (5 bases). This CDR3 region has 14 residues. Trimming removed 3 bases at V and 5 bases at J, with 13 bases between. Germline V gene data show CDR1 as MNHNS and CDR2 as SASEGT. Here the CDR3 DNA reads TGTGCCAGCAGTGATCCGGGACGGGGGTATGGCTACACCTTC. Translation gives CASSDPGRGYGYTF.

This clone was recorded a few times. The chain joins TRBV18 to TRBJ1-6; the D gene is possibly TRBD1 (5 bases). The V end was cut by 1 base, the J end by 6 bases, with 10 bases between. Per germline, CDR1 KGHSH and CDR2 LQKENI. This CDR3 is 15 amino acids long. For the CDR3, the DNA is TGTGCCAGCTCACCACAGGGGATGCGTAATTCACCCCTCCACTTT. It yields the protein CASSPQGMRNSPLHF.